Below, 8 T cell receptor beta chains from the same sample are listed, as sequenced in a study of blood T cell repertoires in COVID-19. TCRdb's table, derived via immunoSEQ multiplex PCR, lists solely in-frame clones and lacks some. The table has 200,000 to 250,000 clones, 65% to 85% seen once. Sequencing was performed on PBMCs or T cells enriched from blood (not recorded which). The receptors were gathered from a woman in her thirties or forties with acute COVID-19.

This clone was recorded at least ten times. The chain recombines TRBV9 with TRBJ1-4; 7 bases match TRBD1. The CDR3 has 15 residues. Per germline, CDR1 SGDLS and CDR2 YYNGEE. With V trimmed by 3 bases and J by 8 bases, 10 bases remained unmatched. The CDR3 bases are TGTGCCAGCAGCGCCGTAGGGACAGCAGAGGAAAAACTGTTTTTT. Translating gives CASSAVGTAEEKLFF.

V usage is TRBV4-1 and J usage is TRBJ1-4, with a weak D call TRBD1 (5 bases). Trimming pared 4 bases from V and 8 bases from J, leaving 17 bases between. The CDR3 is 15 amino acids. CDR1 is MGHRA, CDR2 YSYEKL, per germline. As DNA, the CDR3 is TGCGCCAGCAGCCCCCCGCGGGGGAACATAGAAAAACTGTTTTTT. Its protein product is CASSPPRGNIEKLFF.

V is TRBV19 and J is TRBJ2-1; the match to TRBD2 covers 9 bases. V dropped 4 bases and J dropped 6; count of bases not matched to a gene: 10. The CDR3 spans 16 residues. Germline CDR1 and CDR2: LNHDA and SQIVND (reference sequence). CDR3 amino acids: CASSKLAGNWGNEQFF. The DNA of the CDR3 is TGTGCCAGTAGTAAGCTAGCGGGAAATTGGGGCAATGAGCAGTTCTTC.

The chain joins TRBV7-2 to TRBJ2-2; weak D call: TRBD2 (5 bases). This CDR3 spans 14 amino acids. The germline V and J ends were trimmed by 0 bases and 6 bases, with 8 bases remaining between them. Germline V gene lookup returns CDR1 SGHTA and CDR2 FQGNSA. CDR3 bases: TGTGCCAGCAGCTTAGCGGCTAGCCCCGGGGAGCTGTTTTTT. The encoded protein is CASSLAASPGELFF. The complete variable domain, with remaining parts taken from reference TRBV7-2 and TRBJ2-2, reads GAGVSQSPSNKVTEKGKDVELRCDPISGHTALYWYRQSLGQGLEFLIYFQGNSAPDKSGLPSDRFSAERTGGSVSTLTIQRTQQEDSAVYLCASSLAASPGELFFGEGSRLTVL.

This sequence joins TRBV6-4 and TRBJ1-1; 9 bases are shared with TRBD1. The CDR3 has 15 residues. J lost 3 bases, V lost 8 bases, and 10 bases had no gene match. Looked up from germline, CDR1 is MRHNA and CDR2 is SNTAGT. CDR3 nucleotide sequence: TGTGCCAGCCGTAGACAGGGGGGGCTCGACACTGAAGCTTTCTTT. Amino acid sequence: CASRRQGGLDTEAFF.

The chain carries TRBV6-5 and TRBJ2-2; tentatively, D is TRBD1 (6 bases). The CDR3 covers 12 residues. From germline, CDR1 is MNHEY and CDR2 SVGAGI. Trimming stripped 7 bases from V and 6 bases from J, with 9 bases between. The CDR3 sequence is CASTQGSGELFF. The CDR3 nucleotides are TGTGCCAGCACCCAGGGGTCCGGGGAGCTGTTTTTT.

CDR3 DNA sequence: TGCGCCAGCAGCTTGGGACAGGGATTCAATGAGCAGTTCTTC. Protein sequence: CASSLGQGFNEQFF. The V and J genes are TRBV5-1 and TRBJ2-1; 7 bases match TRBD1. With 0 bases clipped from V and 6 bases from J, the junction kept 3 bases outside the gene matches. The CDR3 is 14 amino acids. From germline, CDR1 is SGHRS and CDR2 YFSETQ.

The chain couples TRBV7-3 to TRBJ1-6, with TRBD1 as a possible D gene (5 bases). V lost 4 bases and J 5 bases, leaving 12 bases between the germline ends. This CDR3 is built from 15 residues. CDR1 is SGHTA, CDR2 FQGTGA, per germline. CDR3 DNA sequence: TGTGCCAGCAGCTCAGGACACGGTAATAATTCACCCCTCCACTTT. Translation gives CASSSGHGNNSPLHF. Based on the CDR3 plus reference TRBV7-3 and TRBJ1-6, the full variable domain is GAGVSQTPSNKVTEKGKYVELRCDPISGHTALYWYRQSLGQGPEFLIYFQGTGAADDSGLPNDRFFAVRPEGSVSTLKIQRTERGDSAVYLCASSSGHGNNSPLHFGNGTRLTVT.